Listed below are T cell receptor beta chains from one sample, sequenced in a study of cytomegalovirus exposure and HLA in healthy donors. Repertoires were generated with immunoSEQ multiplex PCR, while TCRdb's copy carries only in-frame clones and drops some. The sample includes roughly 190,000 clones, 87% of them seen just once. Sequencing was performed on PBMCs. These receptors originate from a man aged 25 to 45 in good health and CMV-seronegative. The conserved cysteine and the conserved F or W are not part of the CDR3 here. Only some rows state a clone size, as once, few, many or a class for expanded clones.

j_call | clone_size | v_call | cdr3_aa
TRBJ2-1 | NA | TRBV27 | ASRLAANSYNEQF
TRBJ1-1 | NA | TRBV13 | ASSFRMGNTEAF
TRBJ2-7 | once | TRBV10-2 | ASTETTGLRYEQY
TRBJ1-4 | once | TRBV4-1 | ASSTTGEAGNEKLF
TRBJ2-2 | NA | TRBV5-1 | ASSRDSYANTGELF
TRBJ1-2 | NA | TRBV28 | ASSLAYGYT
TRBJ1-5 | NA | TRBV28 | ASSSANSQPQH
TRBJ2-1 | NA | TRBV18 | ASSHRTGINEQF
TRBJ2-4 | NA | TRBV2 | ASSELSSKNIQY
TRBJ1-2 | NA | TRBV7-9 | ASSPWTSGKNGYT
TRBJ2-6 | NA | TRBV5-4 | ASSLATGDLSGANVLT
TRBJ2-4 | NA | TRBV15 | ATASSFTIQY
TRBJ2-7 | NA | TRBV29-1 | SVETVSSGTQY
TRBJ2-7 | NA | TRBV10-3 | AISEPDTVVEQY
TRBJ2-1 | NA | TRBV6-5 | ASRGGESDEQF
TRBJ2-7 | NA | TRBV4-1 | ASSKVAGGLNEQY
TRBJ1-2 | NA | TRBV4-1 | ASSQEPGGQSYGYT
TRBJ1-4 | once | TRBV16 | ASSQSTGNEKLF
TRBJ2-7 | NA | TRBV5-1 | ASAPSGGDEQY
TRBJ2-1 | NA | TRBV30 | AWSVRASRDEQF
TRBJ2-7 | NA | TRBV7-8 | ASTLLAGDPYEQY
TRBJ2-1 | NA | TRBV5-1 | ASSRDYASYNEQF
TRBJ2-7 | few | TRBV6-5 | ASSYSQYNQQY
TRBJ2-1 | NA | TRBV4-1 | AGSQTSNEQF
TRBJ1-1 | NA | TRBV6-5 | ASRPRGRPEAF
TRBJ1-6 | once | TRBV19 | ATTRGTRNSPLH
TRBJ1-3 | NA | TRBV16 | ASSHGQGAH
TRBJ1-4 | NA | TRBV5-1 | ASSLTGDGEKLF
TRBJ2-1 | NA | TRBV7-9 | ASSPRLRGSSYNEQF
TRBJ2-3 | NA | TRBV7-6 | ASSFPADTQY
TRBJ1-4 | NA | TRBV5-8 | ASSLGSGSRKLF
TRBJ2-5 | NA | TRBV18 | ASSPFGAGNQETQY
TRBJ1-1 | NA | TRBV28 | ASRGSRNTEAF
TRBJ2-2 | NA | TRBV7-9 | SAVNTGELF
TRBJ2-1 | few | TRBV27 | ASSRTSGNNEQF
TRBJ2-1 | NA | TRBV7-7 | ASSGGGSHEQF
TRBJ1-1 | NA | TRBV6-1 | ASESPGIEAF
TRBJ1-2 | NA | TRBV2 | ASSEWDRASGYT
TRBJ1-4 | NA | TRBV28 | ASSFIQGWEKLF
TRBJ2-6 | few | TRBV7-2 | ASSINWSGANVLT
TRBJ2-7 | NA | TRBV6-1 | ASSRKTGSSEQY
TRBJ2-7 | NA | TRBV28 | ASSLWGQDSEEQY
TRBJ1-1 | NA | TRBV6-5 | ASSWGPNTEAF
TRBJ2-3 | NA | TRBV10-3 | AISETSGRTDTQY
TRBJ2-6 | few | TRBV6-4 | ASSDSSSSGANVLT
NA | NA | TRBV19 | ASNSPGKEYEQY
TRBJ1-5 | NA | TRBV28 | ASSRRGQPQH
TRBJ2-1 | NA | TRBV29-1 | SVEVLANEQF
TRBJ2-1 | NA | TRBV10-2 | ASTWMGSGGVQQF
TRBJ1-1 | NA | TRBV18 | ASSPPRTGRNTEAF
TRBJ2-5 | NA | TRBV11-2 | ASSLDRRGTQY
TRBJ2-7 | few | TRBV5-1 | ASSLPRGQGQGEQY
TRBJ1-1 | NA | TRBV6-4 | ASSDRQGEGRGTEAF
TRBJ1-2 | NA | TRBV9 | ASSVVDRGYGYT